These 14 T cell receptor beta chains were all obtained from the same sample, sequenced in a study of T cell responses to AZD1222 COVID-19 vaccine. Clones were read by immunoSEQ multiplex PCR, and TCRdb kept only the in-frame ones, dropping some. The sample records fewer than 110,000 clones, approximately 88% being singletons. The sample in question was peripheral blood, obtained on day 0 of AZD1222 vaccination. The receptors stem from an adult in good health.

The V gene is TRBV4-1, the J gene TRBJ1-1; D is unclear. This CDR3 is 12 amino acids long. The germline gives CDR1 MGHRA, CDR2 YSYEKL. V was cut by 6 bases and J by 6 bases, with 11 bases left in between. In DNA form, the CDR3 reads TGCGCCAGCAGATCAGTTTTCGCTGAAGCTTTCTTT. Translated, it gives CASRSVFAEAFF.

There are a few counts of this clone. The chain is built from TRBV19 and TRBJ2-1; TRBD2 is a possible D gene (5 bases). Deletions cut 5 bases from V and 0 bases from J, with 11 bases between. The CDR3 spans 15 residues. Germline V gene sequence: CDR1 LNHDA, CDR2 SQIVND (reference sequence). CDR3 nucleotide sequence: TGTGCCAGTAGTCCCAGCGGAAGCTCCTACAATGAGCAGTTCTTC. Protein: CASSPSGSSYNEQFF.

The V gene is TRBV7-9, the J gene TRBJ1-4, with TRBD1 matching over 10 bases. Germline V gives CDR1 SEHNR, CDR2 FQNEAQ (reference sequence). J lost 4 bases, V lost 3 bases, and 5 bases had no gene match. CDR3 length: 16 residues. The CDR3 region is CASSFRTGGHNEKLFF. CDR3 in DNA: TGTGCCAGCAGCTTCAGGACAGGGGGACATAATGAAAAACTGTTTTTT.

This CDR3 reads CASSDTSFDRGNGYTF. CDR3 coding DNA: TGTGCCAGCAGTGACACCTCATTTGACAGGGGAAATGGCTACACCTTC. The rearrangement joins TRBV25-1 to TRBJ1-2, with 8 nucleotides matching TRBD1. The CDR3 runs 16 residues. Germline V lookup: CDR1 MGHDK, CDR2 SYGVNS. V was pared by 3 bases and J by 6 bases, with 12 bases of the junction left unmatched.

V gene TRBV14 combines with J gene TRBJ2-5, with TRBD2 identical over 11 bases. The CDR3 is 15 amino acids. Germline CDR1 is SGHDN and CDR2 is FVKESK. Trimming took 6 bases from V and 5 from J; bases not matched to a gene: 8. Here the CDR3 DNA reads TGTGCCAGCAGTCAACTAGCGGGAGCAGGGGAGACCCAGTACTTC. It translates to CASSQLAGAGETQYF. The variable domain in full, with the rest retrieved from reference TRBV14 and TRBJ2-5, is EAGVTQFPSHSVIEKGQTVTLRCDPISGHDNLYWYRRVMGKEIKFLLHFVKESKQDESGMPNNRFLAERTGGTYSTLKVQPAELEDSGVYFCASSQLAGAGETQYFGPGTRLLVL.

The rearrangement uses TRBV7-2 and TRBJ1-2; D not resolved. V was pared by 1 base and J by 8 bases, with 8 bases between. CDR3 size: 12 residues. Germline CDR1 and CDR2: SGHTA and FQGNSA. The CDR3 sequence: CASSLVFGGYTF. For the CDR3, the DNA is TGTGCCAGCAGCTTAGTATTCGGCGGCTACACCTTC.

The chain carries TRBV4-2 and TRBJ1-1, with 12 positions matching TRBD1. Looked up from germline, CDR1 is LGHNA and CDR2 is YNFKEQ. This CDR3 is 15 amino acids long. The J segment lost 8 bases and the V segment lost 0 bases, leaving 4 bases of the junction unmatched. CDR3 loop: CASSQEGTGGREAFF. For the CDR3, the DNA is TGTGCCAGCAGCCAAGAGGGGACAGGGGGCAGGGAAGCTTTCTTT.

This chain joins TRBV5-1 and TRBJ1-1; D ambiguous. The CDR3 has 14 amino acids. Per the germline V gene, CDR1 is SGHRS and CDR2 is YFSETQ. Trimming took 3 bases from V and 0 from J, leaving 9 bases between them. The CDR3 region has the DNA TGCGCCAGCAGCTCGGGAACCATGAACACTGAAGCTTTCTTT. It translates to CASSSGTMNTEAFF. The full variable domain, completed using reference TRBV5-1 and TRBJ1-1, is KAGVTQTPRYLIKTRGQQVTLSCSPISGHRSVSWYQQTPGQGLQFLFEYFSETQRNKGNFPGRFSGRQFSNSRSEMNVSTLELGDSALYLCASSSGTMNTEAFFGQGTRLTVV.

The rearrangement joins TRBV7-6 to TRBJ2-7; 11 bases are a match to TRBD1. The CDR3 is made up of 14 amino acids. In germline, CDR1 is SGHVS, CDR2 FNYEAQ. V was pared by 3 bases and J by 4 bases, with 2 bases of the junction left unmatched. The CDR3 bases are TGTGCCAGCAGCTTCGGGACAGGGGGTTACGAGCAGTACTTC. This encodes CASSFGTGGYEQYF.

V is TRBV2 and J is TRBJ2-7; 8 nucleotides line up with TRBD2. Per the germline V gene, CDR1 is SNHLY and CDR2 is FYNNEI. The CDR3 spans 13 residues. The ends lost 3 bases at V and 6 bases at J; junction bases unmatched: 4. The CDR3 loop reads CASSEGLVGEQYF. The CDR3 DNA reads TGTGCCAGCAGTGAGGGACTAGTCGGCGAGCAGTACTTC.

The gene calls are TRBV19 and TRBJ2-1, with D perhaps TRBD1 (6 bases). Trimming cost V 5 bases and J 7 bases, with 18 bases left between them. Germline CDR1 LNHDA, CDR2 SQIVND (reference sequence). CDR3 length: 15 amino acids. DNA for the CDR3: TGTGCCAGTAGTGTCCGGGACATACGAGGGAATGAGCAGTTCTTC. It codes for CASSVRDIRGNEQFF.

CDR3 region: CASSRAPDTQYF. Here the CDR3 DNA reads TGCGCCAGCAGTCGGGCCCCAGATACGCAGTATTTT. This sequence joins TRBV10-2 and TRBJ2-3; no firm D call. CDR1 WSHSY and CDR2 SAAADI come from the germline V gene. V lost 5 bases, J lost 4 bases, and 7 bases lay in between. The CDR3 has 12 residues.

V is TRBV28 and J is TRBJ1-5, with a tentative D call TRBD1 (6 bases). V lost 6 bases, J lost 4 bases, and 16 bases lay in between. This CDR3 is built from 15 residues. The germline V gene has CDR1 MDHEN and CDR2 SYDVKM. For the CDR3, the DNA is TGTGCCAGCAGGTCACAGGGAAGCGGGAATCAGCCCCAGCATTTT. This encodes CASRSQGSGNQPQHF.

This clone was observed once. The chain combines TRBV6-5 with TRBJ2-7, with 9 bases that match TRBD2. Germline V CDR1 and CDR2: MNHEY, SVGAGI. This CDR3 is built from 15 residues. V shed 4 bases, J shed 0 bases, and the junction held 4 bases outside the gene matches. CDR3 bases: TGTGCCAGCAGTTCTAGCGGGGCGACCTCCTACGAGCAGTACTTC. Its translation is CASSSSGATSYEQYF.